This T cell receptor (beta chain) was identified in a study of CD8+ T cells in alopecia areata. Across the study: The tofacitinib course ran for 6 to 18 months and was followed by 6 months off drug. Points from the study as a whole: Higher clonality was seen in lesional scalp than in normal scalp, especially in alopecia totalis/universalis. When scalp samples are sequenced, resident alphabeta T cells of normal skin are also captured.

Germline V CDR1 and CDR2: SQVTM, ANQGSEA. The V and J ends lost 4 bases and 2 bases respectively, with 21 bases between them. The CDR3 has 16 residues. cDNA serving as the sequencing template came from extracted, reverse transcribed RNA. Sequencing was performed with immunoSEQ multiplex PCR; in TCRdb, only in-frame clones are kept and a portion is missing. The top ten clones hold about an eighth of a sample with fewer than 200,000 clones, less than 75% of them seen once. Patients with alopecia areata provided lesional scalp punch biopsies as well as peripheral blood. As for this clone: The target antigen is unknown.

This receptor was obtained from a human donor with alopecia areata. The sequences come from CD8+ T cells sorted from blood, collected at week 0. The V gene is TRBV29-1, the J gene TRBJ2-7; D gene unclear. The DNA of the CDR3 is TGCAGCGTTGGGGCCAGAACTTCTCAACTACCCTACGAGCAGTACTTC. Residues: CSVGARTSQLPYEQYF.